The clone carrying this TCR beta chain was recorded a few times. The data belong to a study of PD-L1 blockade in urothelial cancer. The overall study: As for prior chemotherapy regimens, patients had received 0 to 3.

Time point of the sample: peripheral blood 6 weeks after treatment start. The data were produced by immunoSEQ multiplex PCR, yet TCRdb's version contains in-frame clones alone and is incomplete. Of some 120,000 clones detected, around 89% appear once; the ten largest clones hold more than 1.5%. The clonotype was recovered from a man aged 55 to 70 with urothelial cancer. Sequenced material: PBMCs, taken around atezolizumab (anti-PD-L1) treatment.

CDR3 sequence reads: CSVRTGSNTEAFF. The CDR3 bases are TGCAGCGTCCGGACGGGATCGAACACTGAAGCTTTCTTT. The genes are TRBV29-1 and TRBJ1-1; no firm D call. Trimming cost V 6 bases and J 1 base, with 12 bases left between them. Germline V gene lookup returns CDR1 SQVTM and CDR2 ANQGSEA. This CDR3 has 13 amino acids. The full variable domain, completed using reference TRBV29-1 and TRBJ1-1, is SAVISQKPSRDICQRGTSLTIQCQVDSQVTMMFWYRQQPGQSLTLIATANQGSEATYESGFVIDKFPISRPNLTFSTLTVSNMSPEDSSIYLCSVRTGSNTEAFFGQGTRLTVV.